The T cell receptor (beta chain) under discussion was sequenced for a study of blood T cell repertoires in COVID-19. The wider study: The United States, Italy and Spain supplied acute and convalescent COVID-19 samples. Sources were T cells, B-cell-depleted T cells, or PBMCs; the material itself was cDNA or gDNA.

In the study's own analysis: Estimated nucleated cell counts came from reference gene primer amplification. The assay was immunoSEQ multiplex PCR, and TCRdb's table has in-frame clones only and misses some. V and J calls plus clone size are reproduced from that table; the DNA served to infer D and trimming. The table lists some 190,000 clones, roughly 90% of them singletons. Per germline, CDR1 MNHEY and CDR2 SMNVEV (reference sequence). The CDR3 has 12 amino acids. The V and J ends lost 10 bases and 4 bases respectively, with 13 bases between them. This TCR was recovered from a woman in her forties who had recovered from COVID-19. The rearrangement joins TRBV27 to TRBJ1-2, with D tentatively TRBD1 (6 bases). Sequenced: peripheral blood. The CDR3 DNA is TGTGCCACCCGAAAAGGGGGCTATGGCTACACCTTC. Protein product: CATRKGGYGYTF.